These 30 T cell receptor beta chains were sequenced from one sample in a study of cytomegalovirus exposure and HLA in healthy donors. PCR was performed using 60 Vbeta and 13 Jbeta primers. Repertoires were generated with immunoSEQ multiplex PCR, while TCRdb's copy carries only in-frame clones and drops some. The sample consists of 19,000 or so clones, 70% to 80% of them appearing once. Sequenced input: PBMCs. These receptors all come from a man aged 18 to 29 in good health and CMV-seronegative.

The chain is built from TRBV5-4 and TRBJ2-1; D possibly corresponds to TRBD2 (6 bases). V gave up 4 bases and J gave up 9 bases, with 20 bases separating them. Germline assignment: CDR1 SGHNT and CDR2 YYREEE (reference sequence). This CDR3 comprises 15 residues. CDR3 coding DNA: TGTGCCAGCAGCCAACGCGGGACGGGATTGGGTGAGCAGTTCTTC. This encodes CASSQRGTGLGEQFF.

This sequence joins TRBV30 and TRBJ1-2; possibly TRBD1 for D (6 bases). The CDR3 has 15 amino acids. V lost 4 bases and J lost 1, with 16 bases in between. Germline CDR1 and CDR2: GTSNPN and SVGIG (reference sequence). DNA of the CDR3: TGTGCCTGGAATCCTGGGACAAATATTAACTATGGCTACACCTTC. Protein: CAWNPGTNINYGYTF.

This clone was recorded once. The rearrangement uses TRBV5-1 and TRBJ2-1; 9 bases agree with TRBD1. The germline V gene encodes CDR1 SGHRS and CDR2 YFSETQ. V shed 4 bases and J 8 bases; nucleotides not matched to a gene: 7. The CDR3 covers 14 residues. The CDR3 DNA is TGCGCCAGCAGCCTCCGGGACAGGGTACATGAGCAGTTCTTC. It is translated as CASSLRDRVHEQFF.

This clone was observed a single time. This rearrangement joins TRBV5-4 to TRBJ1-5; 7 bases match TRBD1. CDR3 size: 16 residues. The ends lost 2 bases at V and 3 bases at J; junction bases unmatched: 8. Germline V CDR1 and CDR2: SGHNT, YYREEE (reference sequence). The CDR3 region has the DNA TGTGCCAGCAGCTTAGGGGGCTCTGGAACCAATCAGCCCCAGCATTTT. Translating it yields CASSLGGSGTNQPQHF.

The J gene is TRBJ1-6, the V gene TRBV30, with 8 bases fitting TRBD1. Per germline, CDR1 GTSNPN and CDR2 SVGIG (reference sequence). V gave up 0 bases and J gave up 7 bases; unmatched junction bases: 2. The CDR3 is made up of 14 amino acids. The CDR3 here is CAWSVGQANSPLHF. The DNA for the CDR3 is TGTGCCTGGAGTGTGGGACAGGCGAATTCACCCCTCCACTTT.

The V and J genes are TRBV7-3 and TRBJ2-7; 9 bases match TRBD2. J was trimmed by 2 bases and V by 5 bases; bases with no gene match: 10. This CDR3 region has 16 residues. Germline values: CDR1 SGHTA, CDR2 FQGTGA. The CDR3 nucleotides read TGTGCCAGCAGCCCTCCAGCGGGAGGCTATACCTACGAGCAGTACTTC. Its protein product is CASSPPAGGYTYEQYF.

This rearrangement joins TRBV6-5 to TRBJ2-7, with 9 bases that match TRBD2. The trim removed 5 bases at V and 2 bases at J, leaving 4 bases unmatched. In germline, CDR1 is MNHEY, CDR2 SVGAGI. CDR3 length equals 14 residues. The CDR3 bases are TGTGCCAGCAGTAGGGTAGCGGGAGCCTACGAGCAGTACTTC. Protein: CASSRVAGAYEQYF.

There are a few counts of this clone. V is TRBV4-2 and J is TRBJ1-4; D gene ambiguous. Germline CDR1 reads LGHNA; CDR2 reads YNFKEQ. The CDR3 extends over 13 amino acids. The V end was cut by 4 bases, the J end by 5 bases, with 8 bases between. CDR3 sequence (DNA): TGTGCCAGCAGCCGAGACAAAAATGAAAAACTGTTTTTT. This codes for CASSRDKNEKLFF.

Turning to this clone: Germline is not matched at one junction end, which may reflect a read error. V and J are TRBV6-6 and TRBJ2-7; 9 nucleotides align to TRBD1. The CDR3 spans 12 residues. CDR1 is MNHNY, CDR2 SVGAGI, per germline (reference sequence). The DNA for the CDR3 is TGTGCCAGCAGTCCCCGAGAGGGGACAGGGAACTTC. The encoded protein is CASSPREGTGNF.

The chain joins TRBV6-5 to TRBJ2-3; D may be TRBD1 (5 bases). Between the trimmed V and J ends, which lost 7 bases and 10 bases, there was a span of 12 bases. The germline V gene encodes CDR1 MNHEY and CDR2 SVGAGI. The CDR3 runs to 11 residues. The CDR3 region has the DNA TGTGCCAGCAATTTAGGCAGGGCGCAGTATTTT. It codes for CASNLGRAQYF.

V and J are TRBV6-5 and TRBJ2-7; 8 nucleotides line up with TRBD1. The CDR3 contains 15 residues. Germline CDR1 MNHEY, CDR2 SVGAGI. V trimming: 0 bases; J trimming: 1 base; junction bases outside the gene matches: 2. CDR3 nucleotides: TGTGCCAGCAGTTACTCGAGGGACAGGTCCTACGAGCAGTACTTC. Translated: CASSYSRDRSYEQYF.

The rearrangement links TRBV6-5 to TRBJ1-1, with TRBD1 identical over 7 bases. V lost 2 bases to trimming and J lost 5 bases; unmatched junction nucleotides: 5. The length of the CDR3 is 14 residues. Germline CDR1 and CDR2: MNHEY and SVGAGI. The CDR3, as DNA: TGTGCCAGCAGTTACCAGGGGGAAGGGACTGAAGCTTTCTTT. Its protein is CASSYQGEGTEAFF.

Relative to its sample, this clone is large. This chain's CDR3 is CASSSVEGGNEQFF. CDR3 coding DNA: TGTGCCAGCAGCTCGGTTGAAGGGGGCAATGAGCAGTTCTTC. The gene calls are TRBV6-4 and TRBJ2-1, with D possibly TRBD1 on 6 matching bases. The CDR3 has 14 amino acids. Germline V lookup: CDR1 MRHNA, CDR2 SNTAGT. V was clipped by 6 bases and J by 6 bases, with 15 bases between them.

J is TRBJ1-1 and V is TRBV29-1; 11 bases are shared with TRBD1. The CDR3 extends over 15 amino acids. The V gene's germline CDR1 is SQVTM and CDR2 ANQGSEA. The trim removed 6 bases at V and 5 bases at J, leaving 11 bases unmatched. The CDR3, as DNA: TGCAGCGTGGACGGGGGGGACAGGGGGACGACTGAAGCTTTCTTT. Translating gives CSVDGGDRGTTEAFF. The variable domain in full, completed from reference TRBV29-1 and TRBJ1-1, reads SAVISQKPSRDICQRGTSLTIQCQVDSQVTMMFWYRQQPGQSLTLIATANQGSEATYESGFVIDKFPISRPNLTFSTLTVSNMSPEDSSIYLCSVDGGDRGTTEAFFGQGTRLTVV.

J is TRBJ1-1 and V is TRBV6-5; D gene unclear. This CDR3 has 14 amino acids. Trimming left V 6 bases short and J 0 bases short, with 11 bases between. The V gene's germline CDR1 is MNHEY and CDR2 SVGAGI. The CDR3 region is CASSLGVMNTEAFF. CDR3 sequence (DNA): TGTGCCAGCAGCCTCGGAGTAATGAACACTGAAGCTTTCTTT.

V is TRBV25-1 and J is TRBJ1-1; possibly TRBD1 for D (5 bases). Germline V CDR1 and CDR2: MGHDK, SYGVNS. The CDR3 consists of 15 residues. Trimming removed 3 bases from V and 0 bases from J, with 11 bases in between. The chain's CDR3 is CASSDRGAVNTEAFF. CDR3 sequence (DNA): TGTGCCAGCAGTGACCGTGGGGCTGTGAACACTGAAGCTTTCTTT.

V and J are TRBV6-1 and TRBJ2-1; TRBD2 matches at 7 bases. The V gene's germline CDR1 is MNHNS and CDR2 SASEGT. The trim removed 11 bases at V and 0 bases at J, leaving 7 bases unmatched. The CDR3 covers 14 residues. The CDR3 region has the DNA TGTGCCGGGAGTGGCGGGAGCTCCTACAATGAGCAGTTCTTC. Translated: CAGSGGSSYNEQFF.

This clone showed up just a few times. The CDR3 reads CASTRDRDQPQHF. The CDR3, as DNA: TGTGCCAGCACCCGGGACAGAGATCAGCCCCAGCATTTT. The chain uses TRBV2 and TRBJ1-5; 7 bases agree with TRBD1. V was pared by 7 bases and J by 5 bases, with 5 bases of the junction left unmatched. The CDR3 is made up of 13 amino acids. The germline V gene has CDR1 SNHLY and CDR2 FYNNEI.

CDR3 nucleotide sequence: TGCAGCGTTGAAAGAGGGAACCTGAACACTGAAGCTTTCTTT. Translation: CSVERGNLNTEAFF. V usage is TRBV29-1 and J usage is TRBJ1-1; D ambiguous. This CDR3 comprises 14 residues. With 2 bases removed from V and 0 bases from J, the gap between germline ends came to 10 bases. In germline, CDR1 is SQVTM, CDR2 ANQGSEA.

The V and J genes are TRBV4-1 and TRBJ2-6; possible D gene TRBD1, 6 bases. CDR3 size: 18 residues. V was trimmed by 1 base and J by 1 base, leaving 14 bases between them. Germline-derived CDR1 and CDR2 are MGHRA and YSYEKL. The CDR3 coding sequence is TGCGCCAGCAGCCAAGTCCCACTAGGGGGATCTGGGGCCAACGTCCTGACTTTC. Translation: CASSQVPLGGSGANVLTF.

This rearrangement joins TRBV6-5 to TRBJ2-3; D not certain. V was shortened by 7 bases and J by 2 bases, with 13 bases between the two germline ends. The length of the CDR3 is 14 residues. Germline V lookup: CDR1 MNHEY, CDR2 SVGAGI. DNA of the CDR3: TGTGCCAGCACCAGCCCGGTAGCCACAGATACGCAGTATTTT. Protein: CASTSPVATDTQYF.

The rearrangement uses TRBV30 and TRBJ1-5; D is unclear. The germline V gene has CDR1 GTSNPN and CDR2 SVGIG (reference sequence). The CDR3 spans 15 residues. V lost 3 bases and J lost 5, with 17 bases in between. The CDR3 loop is CAWSPTGPADQPQHF. The CDR3 DNA sequence: TGTGCCTGGAGCCCGACCGGGCCAGCGGATCAGCCCCAGCATTTT.

V and J are TRBV6-5 and TRBJ1-5, with D perhaps matching TRBD1 (5 bases). V lost 5 bases and J 7 bases, leaving 9 bases between the germline ends. CDR1 MNHEY and CDR2 SVGAGI come from the germline V gene. This CDR3 comprises 12 residues. The DNA for the CDR3 is TGTGCCAGCAGTACCGGGGGACAGCCCCAGCATTTT. It specifies CASSTGGQPQHF.

Concerning this clone itself: Likely a read error: the CDR3 ends without its conserved phenylalanine or tryptophan. The genes are TRBV6-4 and TRBJ1-5; no clear D gene. V was pared by 4 bases and J by 3 bases, with 16 bases between. Germline assignment: CDR1 MRHNA and CDR2 SNTAGT. CDR3 length: 16 amino acids. Here the CDR3 reads CASSGSDSNINQPQHL. Written as DNA, the CDR3 is TGTGCCAGCAGTGGGAGCGATAGCAATATCAATCAGCCCCAGCATCTT.

CDR3 amino acids: CAWSIGQGGQPQHF. The CDR3 nucleotides read TGTGCCTGGAGTATAGGACAGGGAGGTCAGCCCCAGCATTTT. The chain employs TRBV30 and TRBJ1-5, with TRBD1 identical over 8 bases. Germline V gives CDR1 GTSNPN, CDR2 SVGIG (reference sequence). The trim removed 2 bases at V and 6 bases at J, leaving 6 bases unmatched. This CDR3 is 14 amino acids long. The full variable domain, with the rest looked up from reference TRBV30 and TRBJ1-5, is SQTIHQWPATLVQPVGSPLSLECTVEGTSNPNLYWYRQAAGRGLQLLFYSVGIGQISSEVPQNLSASRPQDRQFILSSKKLLLSDSGFYLCAWSIGQGGQPQHFGDGTRLSIL.

This clone was seen more than once but under ten times. The chain has TRBV6-1 and TRBJ2-7, with D tentatively TRBD1 (5 bases). Trimming pared 3 bases from V and 2 bases from J, leaving 14 bases between. The CDR3 runs 15 residues. Germline CDR1 and CDR2: MNHNS and SASEGT. CDR3 region: CASSDWQGTPYEQYF. In nucleotides, the CDR3 is TGTGCCAGCAGTGATTGGCAGGGAACCCCCTACGAGCAGTACTTC.

The V call is TRBV6-5, the J call TRBJ2-7; weak D call: TRBD2 (5 bases). Germline V gene data show CDR1 as MNHEY and CDR2 as SVGAGI. The length of the CDR3 is 13 residues. Deletions cut 5 bases from V and 5 bases from J, with 13 bases between. The CDR3 bases are TGTGCCAGCAGTATCCGAGGGCGCAACGAGCAGTACTTC. Protein sequence: CASSIRGRNEQYF.

This clone is medium-sized by share. The rearrangement joins TRBV25-1 to TRBJ1-5; D is perhaps TRBD1 (5 bases). This CDR3 is 17 amino acids long. Germline CDR1 reads MGHDK; CDR2 reads SYGVNS. Trimming left V 6 bases short and J 2 bases short, with 20 bases between. CDR3 residues: CASSYKTRVDGNQPQHF. DNA of the CDR3: TGTGCCAGCAGCTATAAGACCAGGGTGGACGGCAATCAGCCCCAGCATTTT.

The chain recombines TRBV30 with TRBJ1-3; possible D gene TRBD1, 6 bases. Trimming stripped 3 bases from V and 0 bases from J, with 15 bases between. Germline values: CDR1 GTSNPN, CDR2 SVGIG (reference sequence). The length of the CDR3 is 16 residues. CDR3 sequence: CAWSRQRGGSGNTIYF. Written as DNA, the CDR3 is TGTGCCTGGAGCCGCCAGAGGGGGGGCTCTGGAAACACCATATATTTT.

V and J are TRBV6-5 and TRBJ2-3, with 8 bases aligning to TRBD2. Germline values: CDR1 MNHEY, CDR2 SVGAGI. V dropped 4 bases and J dropped 6; count of bases not matched to a gene: 9. This CDR3 contains 15 residues. CDR3 sequence reads: CASSFQAGAMDTQYF. The CDR3 DNA follows: TGTGCCAGCAGTTTCCAAGCGGGAGCGATGGATACGCAGTATTTT.